This paragraph reports one TCR beta chain. As every portion of the isolated RNA was reverse transcribed, the sequencing read expressed TCRB transcripts. The average read count of naive, central memory and regulatory T cell samples was approximately 3.5 million. Clones were read by immunoSEQ multiplex PCR, and TCRdb kept only the in-frame ones, dropping some. Among more than 120,000 clones listed, roughly a tenth were seen once. CDR3 size: 12 residues. Germline values: CDR1 MNHEY, CDR2 SVGAGI. V gave up 7 bases and J gave up 5 bases; unmatched junction bases: 3. The sample originates from a study of beta chain features in type 1 diabetes.

The chain couples TRBV6-5 to TRBJ2-5; 8 bases agree with TRBD1. Sequenced input: naive CD4+ T cells from blood. This receptor was taken from a man younger than 30 in good health. The CDR3 region is CASKQGEETQYF. For the CDR3, the DNA is TGTGCCAGCAAACAGGGGGAGGAGACCCAGTACTTC.